This T cell receptor (beta chain) was captured in a study of HIV-infected patients and healthy controls. Study-level results: Significantly higher mean Gini indices appeared in HIV-infected repertoires, possibly reflecting oligoclonality.

The repertoire came from unfractionated whole blood and reflected all unsorted peripheral T cells. In germline, CDR1 is KGHSH, CDR2 LQKENI. The CDR3 sequence is 17 residues long. Trimming removed 0 bases from V and 2 bases from J; junction bases left unmatched: 6. For this clonotype: Its antigen is currently unknown.

cDNA was made from approximately 500 ng RNA using alpha and beta constant primers. Each of the alpha and beta chains got its own library through chain-specific third strand synthesis with indices. TCRdb reanalysed the 5' RACE reads using MiXCR and keeps one entry per CDR3 protein. The table records approximately 7,600 distinct CDR3 sequences, more than 8% of them present only once. The origin of this receptor is an adult with HIV infection. The sample was blood, taken before antiretroviral therapy. This chain joins TRBV18 and TRBJ2-3; 9 bases are shared with TRBD2. CDR3 bases: TGTGCCAGCTCACCACCTGTTAGCGGGGGCAACACAGATACGCAGTATTTT. Translation gives CASSPPVSGGNTDTQYF.